These 16 T cell receptor beta chains were sequenced from one sample in a study of Graves' ophthalmopathy and Graves' hyperthyroidism. RNA transcripts served as template for amplifying TCR beta CDR3 sequences. HTBI-primed RT-PCR formed the first round, and a multiplex PCR formed the second. TCRdb re-called the multiplex PCR reads through MiXCR, storing one row per CDR3 protein. The table has around 1,000,000 distinct CDR3 sequences, about two fifths seen once. Source material: peripheral blood or thyroid tissue (not recorded which). Every receptor here comes from an adult man with Graves' hyperthyroidism.

The chain links TRBV7-2 to TRBJ2-7; TRBD2 agrees at 11 bases. CDR3 length equals 16 residues. The germline CDR1 and CDR2 sequences are SGHTA and FQGNSA. Trimming at V came to 5 bases and at J to 5 bases, leaving 11 bases not matched to a gene. Written as DNA, the CDR3 is TGTGCCAGCAGCGCCCTACTAGCGGGAGTTGTCAACGAGCAGTACTTC. Translating gives CASSALLAGVVNEQYF.

The CDR3: CASTTGMGEQFF. CDR3 coding DNA: TGTGCCAGCACTACGGGGATGGGTGAGCAGTTCTTC. This chain links TRBV25-1 with TRBJ2-1; D may be TRBD2 (5 bases). Germline lookup yields CDR1 MGHDK and CDR2 SYGVNS. V lost 7 bases to trimming and J lost 9 bases, with 13 bases between them. The CDR3 length is 12 residues.

This clonotype was observed many times. The rearrangement links TRBV13 to TRBJ2-7; D might be TRBD1 (6 bases). This CDR3 region has 14 residues. V was shortened by 2 bases and J by 2 bases, with 10 bases between the two germline ends. Germline V gene data show CDR1 as PRHDT and CDR2 as FYEKMQ (reference sequence). CDR3: CASSLPGQTYEQYF. The CDR3 coding sequence is TGTGCCAGCAGCTTACCTGGACAGACCTACGAGCAGTACTTC.

This clonotype was seen at least ten times. The chain uses TRBV2 and TRBJ2-7, with D perhaps TRBD1 or TRBD2 (7 bases each). The V end was cut by 5 bases, the J end by 3 bases, with 14 bases between. Germline V gene lookup returns CDR1 SNHLY and CDR2 FYNNEI. The length of the CDR3 is 14 residues. CDR3 DNA: TGTGCCAGCAGTTCCAGGGGGGGAGACTACGAGCAGTACTTC. Translating gives CASSSRGGDYEQYF. Full variable domain (outside the CDR3, taken from reference TRBV2 and TRBJ2-7): EPEVTQTPSHQVTQMGQEVILRCVPISNHLYFYWYRQILGQKVEFLVSFYNNEISEKSEIFDDQFSVERPDGSNFTLKIRSTKLEDSAMYFCASSSRGGDYEQYFGPGTRLTVT.

The chain couples TRBV5-4 to TRBJ2-7; 9 bases map to TRBD2. V lost 1 base to trimming and J lost 5 bases; unmatched junction nucleotides: 13. From germline, CDR1 is SGHNT and CDR2 YYREEE (reference sequence). The CDR3 runs to 17 residues. The CDR3 nucleotides are TGTGCCAGCAGCTTGAGCCCCGGTAGCGGGAGTTCCCACGAGCAGTACTTC. As protein: CASSLSPGSGSSHEQYF. Complete variable domain (other parts from reference TRBV5-4 and TRBJ2-7): ETGVTQSPTHLIKTRGQQVTLRCSSQSGHNTVSWYQQALGQGPQFIFQYYREEENGRGNFPPRFSGLQFPNYSSELNVNALELDDSALYLCASSLSPGSGSSHEQYFGPGTRLTVT.

The chain joins TRBV28 to TRBJ1-2; maybe TRBD1 (6 bases). The V end was cut by 4 bases, the J end by 6 bases, with 15 bases between. Germline V gene lookup returns CDR1 MDHEN and CDR2 SYDVKM. The CDR3 spans 14 residues. The CDR3 here is CASSSHGGKDGYTF. CDR3 DNA: TGTGCCAGCAGTTCCCACGGGGGCAAGGATGGCTACACCTTC.

At least ten counts were recorded for this clonotype. The chain is built from TRBV5-5 and TRBJ2-7; D is uncertain. Germline CDR1 reads SGHKS; CDR2 reads YYEKEE (reference sequence). The germline V and J ends were trimmed by 4 bases and 1 base, with 9 bases remaining between them. The CDR3 totals 13 residues. This chain's CDR3 is CASSPQPSYEQYF. CDR3 in DNA: TGTGCCAGCAGCCCACAGCCATCCTACGAGCAGTACTTC.

At least ten counts were recorded for this clonotype. The chain uses TRBV6-5 and TRBJ1-2; D is unresolved. The V end lost 5 bases, the J end lost 3 bases, and 10 bases lay between the germline ends. The CDR3 sequence is 13 residues long. Germline lookup yields CDR1 MNHEY and CDR2 SVGAGI. The CDR3 nucleotides read TGTGCCAGCAGTACACCCTCCCACTATGGCTACACCTTC. Translated, it gives CASSTPSHYGYTF.

The chain combines TRBV7-2 with TRBJ2-5; TRBD2 matches 10 bases. Germline CDR1 is SGHTA and CDR2 is FQGNSA. V lost 4 bases to trimming and J lost 4 bases; unmatched junction nucleotides: 6. There are 15 residues in the CDR3. CDR3 in DNA: TGTGCCAGCAGCTCAGCGGGGGGGCTGGGAGAGACCCAGTACTTC. Amino acid sequence: CASSSAGGLGETQYF.

This clonotype has at least ten counts. The chain recombines TRBV2 with TRBJ1-2; no clear D. Trimming shortened V by 6 bases and J by 4 bases, and 6 bases separated the two germline ends. CDR1 is SNHLY and CDR2 is FYNNEI in the germline V gene. The CDR3 sequence is 11 residues long. The CDR3 sequence is CASRQTYGYTF. The CDR3 DNA reads TGTGCCAGCAGACAAACCTATGGCTACACCTTC.

This clonotype appeared many times. CDR3 sequence: CSAIRTSSSYEQYF. CDR3 nucleotide sequence: TGCAGTGCTATTAGGACGTCGAGCTCCTACGAGCAGTACTTC. This rearrangement joins TRBV20-1 to TRBJ2-7; D gene ambiguous. Germline loops: CDR1 DFQATT, CDR2 SNEGSKA (reference sequence). V gave up 4 bases and J gave up 0 bases, with 13 bases separating them. The CDR3 runs to 14 residues.

A word on this clonotype: Possible read error: a much larger clone is one base away. The V call is TRBV7-6, the J call TRBJ2-2, with 10 positions matching TRBD1. The CDR3 totals 17 residues. J lost 6 bases, V lost 2 bases, and 9 bases had no gene match. Germline lookup yields CDR1 SGHVS and CDR2 FNYEAQ. CDR3 in amino acids: CASSLRSDRGQSGELFF. In DNA form, the CDR3 reads TGTGCCAGCAGCTTAAGGAGTGACAGGGGGCAATCCGGGGAGCTGTTTTTT.

The rearrangement links TRBV4-3 to TRBJ1-4; 8 positions match TRBD1. V shed 0 bases and J 8 bases; nucleotides not matched to a gene: 8. Per the germline V gene, CDR1 is LGHNA and CDR2 is YSLEER. The CDR3 consists of 16 residues. The CDR3: CASSQEGQGAMEKLFF. The CDR3 DNA follows: TGCGCCAGCAGCCAAGAGGGTCAGGGGGCTATGGAAAAACTGTTTTTT.

This clonotype appeared many times. This chain connects TRBV4-1 to TRBJ1-2, with D hard to call. V was trimmed by 0 bases and J by 4 bases, leaving 6 bases between them. Germline V gene data show CDR1 as MGHRA and CDR2 as YSYEKL. This CDR3 has 13 amino acids. This CDR3 is CASSQETGYGYTF. CDR3 coding DNA: TGCGCCAGCAGCCAAGAGACTGGCTATGGCTACACCTTC.

This clonotype was detected many times. The chain employs TRBV25-1 and TRBJ1-4, with 7 bases lining up with TRBD1. Germline V lookup: CDR1 MGHDK, CDR2 SYGVNS. This CDR3 comprises 17 residues. Losses at the gene ends were 0 bases for V and 8 bases for J; bases not matched to a gene: 12. The CDR3: CASSEYVFRQGGEKLFF. In DNA form, the CDR3 reads TGTGCCAGCAGTGAATACGTCTTCCGGCAGGGGGGAGAAAAACTGTTTTTT.

This clonotype has more than one count but fewer than ten. V is TRBV10-3 and J is TRBJ1-2; D possibly corresponds to TRBD1 (6 bases). The germline V gene encodes CDR1 ENHRY and CDR2 SYGVKD. The CDR3 runs 15 residues. V was trimmed by 5 bases and J by 10 bases, leaving 23 bases between them. The CDR3 sequence is CAISPRTDLGFDYTF. CDR3 bases: TGTGCCATCAGTCCACGGACAGATTTGGGGTTTGACTACACCTTC.